Below are 7 T cell receptor beta chains sequenced from a single sample in a study of cytotoxic CD8 clonotypes in ibrutinib-treated CLL (dated by TCRdb to 2020 to 2022). Libraries came from the immunoSEQ multiplex PCR assay. TCRdb stores this immuneACCESS table with in-frame sequences only. Part of the clones is absent; in the studies checked, under half of the shortfall reflects unresolved V genes, and no reason is known for the rest. Recorded for this sample are 150,000 to 200,000 clones; over 75% of them occurred a single time. Of the sample, over 2.5% is held by the ten largest clones. The time point label, as the study defines it: progressive disease on ibrutinib. The sample was PBMCs, taken at disease progression, from a patient treated with ibrutinib. These receptors came from a human donor with chronic lymphocytic leukemia.

The gene calls are TRBV7-9 and TRBJ2-5; D is perhaps TRBD1 or TRBD2 (5 bases each). Germline lookup yields CDR1 SEHNR and CDR2 FQNEAQ (reference sequence). Trimming removed 5 bases at V and 5 bases at J, with 12 bases between. The CDR3 has 13 amino acids. The CDR3 region is CASSKQGGETQYF. The CDR3 DNA reads as TGTGCCAGCAGCAAGCAGGGCGGGGAGACCCAGTACTTC.

This clone was picked up one time. This chain joins TRBV10-2 and TRBJ1-5; the match to TRBD1 covers 7 bases. Germline V gene sequence: CDR1 WSHSY, CDR2 SAAADI. The ends lost 7 bases at V and 7 bases at J; junction bases unmatched: 10. The CDR3 is made up of 14 amino acids. CDR3 sequence reads: CASTSNRGGQPQHF. CDR3 sequence (DNA): TGCGCCAGCACTAGCAACAGGGGTGGCCAGCCCCAGCATTTT.

The chain links TRBV28 to TRBJ1-4, with D unresolved. Trimming removed 2 bases from V and 13 bases from J, with 8 bases in between. The CDR3 runs 11 residues. From germline, CDR1 is MDHEN and CDR2 SYDVKM. The DNA of the CDR3 is TGTGCCAGCAGTTTAACCGGGGTACTGTTTTTT. Translation: CASSLTGVLFF.

The V and J genes are TRBV4-1 and TRBJ2-2; TRBD1 matches at 8 bases. The CDR3 totals 20 residues. CDR1 and CDR2 (germline): MGHRA, YSYEKL. The V gene end was trimmed by 5 bases and the J gene end by 1 base; junction bases not matched to a gene: 18. The CDR3 loop is CASSEDRAKILIMNTGELFF. The CDR3 DNA is TGCGCCAGCAGCGAGGACAGGGCGAAAATTTTGATAATGAACACCGGGGAGCTGTTTTTT.

This chain connects TRBV4-2 to TRBJ2-3; TRBD2 matches at 8 bases. CDR1 and CDR2 (germline): LGHNA, YNFKEQ. The CDR3 runs 19 residues. V shed 0 bases, J shed 4 bases, and the junction held 15 bases outside the gene matches. The CDR3 DNA reads as TGTGCCAGCAGCCAAGATCCATGGGCGGGAGGTATCGGGTCAGATACGCAGTATTTT. Translating gives CASSQDPWAGGIGSDTQYF.

As DNA, the CDR3 is TGTGCCAGCAGCTTAAATTTCGCTGCAGGGACAGGGGACGAAAAACTGTTTTTT. This sequence encodes CASSLNFAAGTGDEKLFF. J is TRBJ1-4 and V is TRBV7-2; 10 bases are a match to TRBD1. The CDR3 runs to 18 residues. The germline gives CDR1 SGHTA, CDR2 FQGNSA. The junction had 14 bases not matched to a gene; V was cut back by 2 bases and J by 8 bases.

The rearrangement joins TRBV7-3 to TRBJ2-5; D might be TRBD2 (5 bases). Per germline, CDR1 SGHTA and CDR2 FQGTGA. V lost 0 bases to trimming and J lost 1 base, with 15 bases between them. The CDR3 has 17 amino acids. Written as DNA, the CDR3 is TGTGCCAGCAGCTTAACGTTAAGGACTGATATCCAAGAGACCCAGTACTTC. This gives the protein CASSLTLRTDIQETQYF.